This T cell receptor (beta chain) stems from a study of patients and donors after allogeneic stem cell transplantation. This CDR3 is 12 amino acids long. Trimming removed 6 bases at V and 5 bases at J, with 13 bases between. The germline CDR1 and CDR2 sequences are SQVTM and ANQGSEA. There are a few counts of this clonotype. TCRdb redid the calling of the RT-PCR reads with MiXCR, one entry per CDR3 protein. The profile shows under 200,000 distinct CDR3 sequences, approximately 24% of them singletons. The rearrangement links TRBV29-1 to TRBJ2-5; D could derive from TRBD1 or TRBD2 (6 bases each). This TCR was sampled from a human donor who was either an allogeneic HSCT recipient or a stem cell or donor lymphocyte infusion donor (not recorded which). It is not recorded whose cells these are; they may come from a transplant donor. Sequencing was done on a sample of blood, either unsorted or a sorted T cell fraction (not recorded which). In DNA form, the CDR3 reads TGCAGCGTCGTGTGGGGGGCTGAGACCCAGTACTTC. This sequence encodes CSVVWGAETQYF.